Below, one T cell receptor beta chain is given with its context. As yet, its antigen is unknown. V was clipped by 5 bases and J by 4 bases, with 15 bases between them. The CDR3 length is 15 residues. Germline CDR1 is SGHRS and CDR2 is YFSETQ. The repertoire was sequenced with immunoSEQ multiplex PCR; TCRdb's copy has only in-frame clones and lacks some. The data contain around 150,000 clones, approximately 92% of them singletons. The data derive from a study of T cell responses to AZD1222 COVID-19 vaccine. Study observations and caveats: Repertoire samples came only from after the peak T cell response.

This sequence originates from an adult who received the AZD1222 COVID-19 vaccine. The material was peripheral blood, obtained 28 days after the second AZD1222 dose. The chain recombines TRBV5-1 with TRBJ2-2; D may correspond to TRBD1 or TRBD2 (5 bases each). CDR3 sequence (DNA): TGCGCCAGCAGTTCGGGACGGACATCCACCGGGGAGCTGTTTTTT. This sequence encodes CASSSGRTSTGELFF.